The 18 T cell receptor beta chains presented below share a single source sample, sequenced in a study of blood T cells in healthy people across ages. Through a sample-barcoded 5' primer and a J-beta primer mix, a second PCR was run for about 7 to 12 cycles. MiXCR was run by TCRdb on the 5' RACE reads, yielding one entry per CDR3 protein. This sample has 650,000 to 800,000 distinct CDR3 sequences, with under 45% found just once. Sequencing was performed on blood. These receptors were collected from a man between 60 and 75 years old in good health.

This clonotype was recorded at least ten times. V gene TRBV12-3 or TRBV12-4 combines with J gene TRBJ2-7; D not certain. This CDR3 is 11 amino acids long. The germline V and J ends were trimmed by 6 bases and 6 bases, with 9 bases remaining between them. CDR3 nucleotide sequence: TGTGCCAGCAGCCTCTTAAGCGAGCAGTACTTC. This encodes CASSLLSEQYF.

There are a few counts of this clonotype. The V gene is TRBV27, the J gene TRBJ2-7; possibly TRBD1 for D (6 bases). The CDR3 runs 13 residues. V shed 5 bases and J shed 3 bases, with 11 bases lying between them. CDR1 and CDR2 (germline): MNHEY, SMNVEV (reference sequence). CDR3 nucleotide sequence: TGTGCCAGCAGTCCGGACAGACGCTACGAGCAGTACTTC. Translated, it gives CASSPDRRYEQYF.

The rearrangement joins TRBV6-5 to TRBJ2-2; TRBD2 might be the D (5 bases). From germline, CDR1 is MNHEY and CDR2 SVGAGI. The CDR3 spans 13 residues. V was trimmed by 5 bases and J by 6 bases, leaving 10 bases between them. Written as DNA, the CDR3 is TGTGCCAGCAGTCCTCGCGGGTCCGGGGAGCTGTTTTTT. This encodes CASSPRGSGELFF.

This chain links TRBV7-9 with TRBJ1-1, with 11 positions matching TRBD1. Trimming took 6 bases from V and 5 from J; bases not matched to a gene: 8. The CDR3 sequence is 15 residues long. In germline, CDR1 is SEHNR, CDR2 FQNEAQ (reference sequence). The CDR3 reads CASSRTGGEWTEAFF. CDR3 bases: TGTGCCAGCAGTCGGACAGGGGGCGAGTGGACTGAAGCTTTCTTT.

The table lists this clonotype with a few counts. The chain couples TRBV5-1 to TRBJ2-5; D gene ambiguous. The CDR3 is 13 residues long. Germline V CDR1 and CDR2: SGHRS, YFSETQ. Trimming removed 2 bases from V and 1 base from J, with 6 bases in between. DNA for the CDR3: TGCGCCAGCAGCTTTTACAGCCAAGAGACCCAGTACTTC. Translating it yields CASSFYSQETQYF. The full variable domain, rest sourced from reference TRBV5-1 and TRBJ2-5, is KAGVTQTPRYLIKTRGQQVTLSCSPISGHRSVSWYQQTPGQGLQFLFEYFSETQRNKGNFPGRFSGRQFSNSRSEMNVSTLELGDSALYLCASSFYSQETQYFGPGTRLLVL.

This clonotype was observed a handful of times. The chain uses TRBV27 and TRBJ2-2; D is undetermined. Deletions cut 8 bases from V and 4 bases from J, with 11 bases between. This CDR3 is 13 amino acids long. CDR1 is MNHEY and CDR2 is SMNVEV in the germline V gene (reference sequence). The DNA of the CDR3 is TGTGCCAGCGGGTTGAGACCCACCGGGGAGCTGTTTTTT. It specifies CASGLRPTGELFF.

This clonotype was recorded only once. The chain links TRBV10-2 to TRBJ1-5; possibly TRBD1 for D (6 bases). Germline-derived CDR1 and CDR2 are WSHSY and SAAADI. This CDR3 region has 13 residues. V was cut by 6 bases and J by 4 bases, with 10 bases left in between. The CDR3 DNA reads TGCGCCAGCAGGGGGGGCGGGAATCAGCCCCAGCATTTT. This translates into CASRGGGNQPQHF.

The chain employs TRBV24-1 and TRBJ2-1, with 8 nucleotides matching TRBD1. This CDR3 region has 16 residues. V was pared by 3 bases and J by 7 bases, with 10 bases of the junction left unmatched. Germline assignment: CDR1 KGHDR and CDR2 SFDVKD. This CDR3 reads CATSDSGTGILNEQFF. Here the CDR3 DNA reads TGTGCCACCAGTGATAGTGGGACAGGCATTTTAAATGAGCAGTTCTTC.

The chain has TRBV9 and TRBJ2-6; D call uncertain. V was pared by 3 bases and J by 1 base, with 8 bases between. Per the germline V gene, CDR1 is SGDLS and CDR2 is YYNGEE. CDR3 size: 15 residues. CDR3 loop: CASSATSSGANVLTF. The CDR3 nucleotides are TGTGCCAGCAGCGCAACCTCTTCTGGGGCCAACGTCCTGACTTTC.

The chain links TRBV21-1 to TRBJ2-5. TRBV21-1 is labeled a pseudogene. The CDR3 runs 14 residues. The CDR3 DNA reads as TGTGTCAGCAGCAAAGATTCAAAGGAAGAGACCCAGTACTTC. Its translation: CVSSKDSKEETQYF.

The V call is TRBV7-9, the J call TRBJ2-5; no firm D call. This CDR3 is 13 amino acids long. Between the trimmed V and J ends, which lost 5 bases and 0 bases, there was a span of 7 bases. Germline CDR1 and CDR2: SEHNR and FQNEAQ (reference sequence). In nucleotides, the CDR3 is TGTGCCAGCAGCCCCCCGTACCAAGAGACCCAGTACTTC. This sequence encodes CASSPPYQETQYF.

This clonotype was found a few times. The chain is built from TRBV3-1 and TRBJ2-7; D possibly matches TRBD1 or TRBD2 (5 bases each). Trimming cost V 1 base and J 11 bases, with 15 bases left between them. The V gene's germline CDR1 is LGHDT and CDR2 YNNKEL (reference sequence). This CDR3 is built from 13 residues. The CDR3 region is CASSQASGRTEYF. The CDR3 DNA reads TGTGCCAGCAGCCAAGCATCGGGACGGACGGAGTACTTC.

This chain joins TRBV20-1 and TRBJ1-2, with D unresolved. The germline V and J ends were trimmed by 0 bases and 0 bases, with 5 bases remaining between them. This CDR3 has 13 residues. In germline, CDR1 is DFQATT, CDR2 SNEGSKA (reference sequence). The CDR3 bases are TGCAGTGCTAGAGACGGGACTAACTATGGCTACACCTTC. It specifies CSARDGTNYGYTF.

This chain connects TRBV20-1 to TRBJ2-1; 10 bases are a match to TRBD2. CDR3 length: 15 residues. Per germline, CDR1 DFQATT and CDR2 SNEGSKA (reference sequence). V shed 6 bases, J shed 8 bases, and the junction held 13 bases outside the gene matches. The CDR3 region is CSALPGTSVRDEQFF. In DNA form, the CDR3 reads TGCAGTGCGCTGCCTGGGACTAGCGTTCGTGATGAGCAGTTCTTC.

In the case of this clonotype: A much larger clone differs from this one at a single base, so this may be a read error. The genes are TRBV10-3 and TRBJ2-1, with TRBD2 matching over 13 bases. The J call may be faulty, since TRBJ2-7 better matches the DNA end. Germline assignment: CDR1 ENHRY and CDR2 SYGVKD. The CDR3 is 16 residues long. DNA of the CDR3: TGTGCCATCAGTGACGAGGGACTAGCGGGGAACAATGAGCAGTACTTC. Its protein product is CAISDEGLAGNNEQYF.

The genes are TRBV5-1 and TRBJ2-1; possibly TRBD2 for D (6 bases). This CDR3 has 13 amino acids. Trimming took 5 bases from V and 5 from J, leaving 11 bases between them. Germline CDR1 reads SGHRS; CDR2 reads YFSETQ. The CDR3 DNA reads as TGCGCCAGCAGATCGGGACTTAACAATGAGCAGTTCTTC. Translation gives CASRSGLNNEQFF.

The chain joins TRBV20-1 to TRBJ2-5; 7 nucleotides agree with TRBD2. The CDR3 is 14 residues long. Germline lookup yields CDR1 DFQATT and CDR2 SNEGSKA (reference sequence). The V gene end was trimmed by 6 bases and the J gene end by 1 base; junction bases not matched to a gene: 8. Here the CDR3 reads CSAWAGELQETQYF. The CDR3 DNA reads TGCAGTGCCTGGGCGGGGGAGCTCCAAGAGACCCAGTACTTC.

The V gene is TRBV27, the J gene TRBJ2-3; TRBD2 agrees at 13 bases. Trimming removed 4 bases from V and 1 base from J; junction bases left unmatched: 14. This CDR3 has 20 amino acids. CDR1 MNHEY and CDR2 SMNVEV come from the germline V gene (reference sequence). The CDR3 bases are TGTGCCAGCAGTTGGGGACTAGCGGGGATCCCGAGGTCGGGCACAGATACGCAGTATTTT. It specifies CASSWGLAGIPRSGTDTQYF.